This TCR beta chain was profiled in a study of beta chain features in type 1 diabetes. The investigators reverse transcribed all of the isolated RNA, so they sequenced expressed TCRB transcripts. Naive, central memory and regulatory T cell samples yielded around 3.3 million reads on average. Sequencing was performed with immunoSEQ multiplex PCR; in TCRdb, only in-frame clones are kept and a portion is missing. In the table there are under 400,000 clones, roughly 13% of which are singletons. The germline CDR1 and CDR2 sequences are MGHDK and SYGVNS. V was clipped by 6 bases and J by 2 bases, with 14 bases between them. This CDR3 is 14 amino acids long. This clone was seen more than once but under ten times. Its antigen is currently unknown. Regarding the study as a whole: All four CD4+ subsets of Type 1 diabetes patients contained TCRB CDR3s that were moderately but significantly shorter.

The clonotype was recovered from a woman between 18 and 29 years old with type 1 diabetes. The chain recombines TRBV25-1 with TRBJ2-7; D perhaps matches TRBD1 (6 bases). The sample taken for sequencing was naive CD4+ T cells from blood. CDR3 protein: CASSDIQGPYEQYF. In DNA, the CDR3 is TGTGCCAGCAGCGATATACAGGGACCCTACGAGCAGTACTTC.